The entry that follows covers one TCR beta chain sequence. The CDR3 is made up of 13 amino acids. V dropped 6 bases and J dropped 8 bases, with 14 bases sitting between them. Germline V gene lookup returns CDR1 MNHEY and CDR2 SMNVEV (reference sequence). Repertoires were generated with immunoSEQ multiplex PCR, while TCRdb's copy carries only in-frame clones and drops some. The profile shows about 30,000 clones, about nine tenths of them singletons. This sample is part of a study of T cell changes during pregnancy in multiple sclerosis. The V and J genes are TRBV27 and TRBJ2-1; TRBD2 is a possible D gene (7 bases). The sequencing here drew on CD4+ T cells from peripheral blood mononuclear cells, taken in the second trimester of pregnancy. This TCR came from a female donor in good health, enrolled as a control in a pregnancy study. CDR3 nucleotide sequence: TGTGCCAGCAGGACCTGGGGGGGCGATGAGCAGTTCTTC. Translation: CASRTWGGDEQFF.